What follows is one T cell receptor beta chain and its context. The data derive from a study of blood T cell repertoires in COVID-19. Sequenced by immunoSEQ multiplex PCR; TCRdb stores in-frame clones only, minus some. The sample lists a few hundred thousand clones; roughly 87% were seen once. The sequenced sample consisted of PBMCs or T cells enriched from blood (not recorded which). This TCR was recovered from a woman in her twenties or thirties who had recovered from COVID-19.

The CDR3 loop is CASSLDRQPGRVYEQYF. Here the CDR3 DNA reads TGTGCCAGCAGCTTAGACCGACAGCCGGGTCGTGTGTACGAGCAGTACTTC. This chain uses TRBV7-8 with TRBJ2-7, with D perhaps TRBD1 (5 bases). CDR1 is SGHVS and CDR2 is FQNEAQ in the germline V gene. The ends were cut back, 1 base at V and 4 bases at J, with 20 bases in the middle. This CDR3 has 17 amino acids.